Detailed here is one TCR beta chain. This clone came up a few times. The antigen this receptor binds is unknown. No clone much larger than this one lies a single base away; base qualities are absent. CDR1 and CDR2 (LGHNA, YSLEER) derive from the germline V gene. Inclusive of the bounding cysteine and phenylalanine, the CDR3 is 14 residues long. The only DNA kept is the CDR3, 42 bases in frame from the first base. V is reduced by 8 bases and J by 0 bases, leaving a spacing of 11 bases between them. Enrolling through a virtual design, the prospective study's participants ranged in age from roughly 18 to 90 years and lived across more than 20 United States geographic areas. In the prospective study, cohorts were assigned on the basis of participant-reported clinical history obtained from a screening survey and a study questionnaire. In the prospective study, mobile phlebotomists collected whole blood, serum and a nasopharyngeal or oropharyngeal swab from each participant. Additional blood draws and questionnaires over a 2-month period could optionally be provided by prospective study participants. Blood samples from the prospective study were shipped frozen or at room temperature prior to DNA extraction.

TCRbeta CDR3 regions were amplified from genomic DNA by means of the immunoSEQ Assay, a bias-controlled multiplex PCR. On the authors' methods: The number of nucleated cells in each sample was estimated by amplification of reference gene primers within the assay. Sequence reads were collapsed and filtered to measure the absolute abundance of every unique TCRbeta CDR3 rearrangement. For each sample, productive Simpson clonality was calculated as the square root of Simpson's diversity index across productive rearrangements. The table was pulled from immuneACCESS by TCRdb, which kept in-frame rearrangements only. Such tables lose some clones; where checked, under half of the loss comes from unresolved V genes, and the rest has no known cause. V and J calls and clone size are those listed in that table; D and trimming were worked out from the DNA. The sample table holds 270,000 or so clones, of which around 90% were seen once. 2% to 2.5% of the sample is taken by the ten largest.

The data were obtained in a study of blood T cell repertoires in COVID-19 (dated by TCRdb to the early 2020s). The study in broad terms: Samples covering the acute and convalescent phases of COVID-19 were provided by collaborators in the United States, Italy and Spain. The material from the prospective study consisted of cDNA or gDNA derived from T cells, B-cell-depleted T cells, or PBMCs. Subjects who had been exposed to COVID-19, were actively infected with it, or had recovered from it provided the deeply sampled blood TCRbeta repertoires that made up the dataset. The repertoires were released in a freely available public database meant as a resource for research on the immune response to SARS-CoV-2. The samples were drawn from the first 160 participants of the ongoing ImmuneRACE study and from over a thousand subjects provided by 6 global collaborators. Nearly every sample came with metadata listing a de-identified subject ID, COVID-19 status, age in years and sex. Where available, HLA class I and class II types were obtained from metadata supplied by the sample provider rather than from assay-based typing.

Study-wide conclusions, independent of this receptor: How much clinical and demographic metadata was included differed by source and by participant, and the metadata was provided uncurated.

The sequenced sample consisted of PBMCs or T cells enriched from blood (not recorded which). The sequence was obtained from a woman aged 40 to 49 with acute COVID-19. The sequence is built from TRBV4-3 and TRBJ2-1; the best D guess is TRBD2, with 5 bases matching. The CDR3 sequence is CASPAGRSYNEQFF. The DNA reads as follows: TGCGCCAGCCCGGCGGGCCGCTCCTACAATGAGCAGTTCTTC.